This T cell receptor (beta chain) was identified in a study of T cells after yellow fever vaccination. Study observations and caveats: Contaminating bulk clonotypes could be abundant in FACS-sorted repertoires. The study re-detected most primary-vaccination clones after the booster (96% CD4, roughly 85% CD8). Across the CD4 and CD8 compartments, a small share of clonotypes was present in both.

This clonotype has more than one count but fewer than ten. Its antigen is not identified. They built TCR cDNA with 5'RACE template switching, a step that put in a universal primer site and UMIs. In TCRdb, the 5' RACE reads were re-called with MiXCR into one record per CDR3 protein. The table lists about 580,000 distinct CDR3 sequences, around 16% of them singletons. The CDR3 contains 9 residues. This chain joins TRBV21-1 and TRBJ2-7. TRBV21-1 is a pseudogene. This specimen was PBMCs, taken roughly 5 days after the first yellow fever vaccination. The source is a man aged 18 to 35 who received the YFV17D yellow fever vaccine. The chain's CDR3 is CASRGEQYF. Here the CDR3 DNA reads TGTGCCAGCCGGGGCGAGCAGTACTTC.